Each of the 25 T cell receptor beta chains below was sequenced from the same sample in a study of blood T cells in healthy people across ages. Primers used in a second PCR of about 6 to 11 cycles were a sample-barcoded 5' primer and a J-beta primer mix. One entry per CDR3 protein, called by TCRdb with MiXCR from the 5' RACE reads. The sample has hundreds of thousands of distinct CDR3 sequences; roughly 44% are singletons. The sample taken for sequencing was blood. These receptors originate from a man aged 55 to 69 in good health.

This clonotype was seen a single time. V gene TRBV12-3 or TRBV12-4 combines with J gene TRBJ1-1; D is perhaps TRBD1 (5 bases). V lost 6 bases to trimming and J lost 2 bases, with 13 bases between them. There are 14 residues in the CDR3. DNA of the CDR3: TGTGCCAGCAGCACGGGGACCCCCAACACTGAAGCTTTCTTT. Protein: CASSTGTPNTEAFF.

J is TRBJ2-3 and V is TRBV18, with D perhaps matching TRBD2 (6 bases). The CDR3 has 16 amino acids. V was pared by 6 bases and J by 4 bases, with 20 bases between. The germline V gene encodes CDR1 KGHSH and CDR2 LQKENI. The CDR3 coding sequence is TGTGCCAGCTCCCTCCGATCGGGGGAAAGGGCAGATACGCAGTATTTT. It encodes CASSLRSGERADTQYF.

This clonotype was observed a handful of times. V and J are TRBV30 and TRBJ2-1; D not certain. V was cut by 1 base and J by 7 bases, with 8 bases left in between. Germline V CDR1 and CDR2: GTSNPN, SVGIG (reference sequence). This CDR3 region has 12 residues. The CDR3 region is CAWSAPVNEQFF. The CDR3 DNA reads as TGTGCCTGGAGTGCACCGGTTAATGAGCAGTTCTTC.

This sequence joins TRBV7-9 and TRBJ2-6; 9 bases are a match to TRBD1. The CDR3 is 19 residues long. Trimming removed 0 bases from V and 0 bases from J; junction bases left unmatched: 6. Germline V gene lookup returns CDR1 SEHNR and CDR2 FQNEAQ (reference sequence). CDR3 nucleotide sequence: TGTGCCAGCAGCTTAGCCTCACAGACAGGGGGCTCTGGGGCCAACGTCCTGACTTTC. This sequence encodes CASSLASQTGGSGANVLTF.

The rearrangement uses TRBV7-8 and TRBJ2-5; TRBD2 is a possible D gene (5 bases). With 3 bases removed from V and 10 bases from J, the gap between germline ends came to 21 bases. CDR1 SGHVS and CDR2 FQNEAQ come from the germline V gene. The CDR3 spans 15 residues. The CDR3 region has the DNA TGTGCCAGCAGCTTCGGTCTGGGTGGATTTCGGGGCCAGTACTTC. Amino acid sequence: CASSFGLGGFRGQYF.

This clonotype was observed a handful of times. V gene TRBV29-1 combines with J gene TRBJ1-2; 9 bases line up with TRBD1. Trimming at V came to 0 bases and at J to 6 bases, leaving 8 bases not matched to a gene. Germline values: CDR1 SQVTM, CDR2 ANQGSEA. The CDR3 is made up of 15 amino acids. For the CDR3, the DNA is TGCAGCGTTGAAGAGGGCGGACAGGGGAGGGATGGCTACACCTTC. Its translation: CSVEEGGQGRDGYTF.

This clonotype was counted between two and nine times. At one end the junction does not follow the germline gene, possibly because of a read error. The chain employs TRBV6-6 and TRBJ2-3; D is uncertain. The V gene's germline CDR1 is MNHNY and CDR2 SVGAGI (reference sequence). The CDR3 totals 13 residues. This CDR3 reads CASSYGVTDTQYF. The CDR3 coding sequence is TGTGCCAGTAGTTATGGGGTCACAGATACGCAGTATTTT.

In its sample, this clonotype was seen once. Mismatch with germline at one junction end may stem from a read error. The J gene is TRBJ2-5, the V gene TRBV12-3 or TRBV12-4; weak D call: TRBD1 (6 bases). The CDR3 is made up of 16 amino acids. The CDR3: CASSSPIGGRQGTQYF. CDR3 sequence (DNA): TGTGCCAGCAGTTCGCCAATAGGGGGTCGACAAGGGACCCAGTACTTC.

The chain carries TRBV20-1 and TRBJ2-1; D is possibly TRBD2 (6 bases). Germline V gene data show CDR1 as DFQATT and CDR2 as SNEGSKA (reference sequence). The CDR3 length is 15 residues. Trimming pared 5 bases from V and 2 bases from J, leaving 16 bases between. CDR3 residues: CSAPGGASAYNEQFF. DNA for the CDR3: TGCAGTGCTCCTGGCGGGGCCAGCGCCTACAATGAGCAGTTCTTC.

The chain links TRBV27 to TRBJ1-4, with D uncertain. The V end was cut by 3 bases, the J end by 0 bases, with 5 bases between. CDR1 and CDR2 from the germline V gene are MNHEY and SMNVEV (reference sequence). The CDR3 covers 14 residues. The CDR3 region has the DNA TGTGCCAGCAGTTTTAGTACAACTAATGAAAAACTGTTTTTT. It translates to CASSFSTTNEKLFF.

The rearrangement links TRBV6-5 to TRBJ2-1; 13 bases fit TRBD2. Matching the DNA end better, TRBJ2-7 makes the J call doubtful. CDR3 size: 18 residues. The germline gives CDR1 MNHEY, CDR2 SVGAGI. DNA of the CDR3: TGTGCCAGCAGTTACCGGACTAGCGGGGGCCGGTCCTACAATGAGCAGTACTTC. Amino acid sequence: CASSYRTSGGRSYNEQYF.

This clonotype came up a few times. The chain employs TRBV4-1 and TRBJ1-2; D not resolved. The CDR3 is 15 residues long. Trimming pared 4 bases from V and 5 bases from J, leaving 17 bases between. Germline assignment: CDR1 MGHRA and CDR2 YSYEKL. CDR3 nucleotides: TGCGCCAGCAGCCGAAATCGCCATCGGGATTATGGCTACACCTTC. Its translation: CASSRNRHRDYGYTF.

This chain joins TRBV2 and TRBJ2-6; possibly TRBD1 for D (6 bases). V lost 6 bases, J lost 4 bases, and 10 bases lay in between. Germline CDR1 is SNHLY and CDR2 is FYNNEI. The CDR3 spans 14 residues. The CDR3 reads CASRSGVGANVLTF. The CDR3 DNA reads as TGTGCCAGCAGGTCAGGGGTAGGGGCCAACGTCCTGACTTTC.

This clonotype occurred many times. CDR3 nucleotides: TGTGCCAGCAGTCCTTCCCAAGAGACCCAGTACTTC. It codes for CASSPSQETQYF. The V gene is TRBV18, the J gene TRBJ2-5; D gene unclear. The CDR3 contains 12 residues. Germline CDR1 reads KGHSH; CDR2 reads LQKENI. Trimming took 8 bases from V and 1 from J, leaving 8 bases between them.

With respect to this clonotype: The junction and the germline gene differ at one end; a read error may be behind it. The rearrangement joins TRBV7-2 to TRBJ2-3, with 7 nucleotides matching TRBD1. The germline V gene encodes CDR1 SGHTA and CDR2 FQGNSA. This CDR3 spans 15 amino acids. This CDR3 reads CASSQRQGSTGTQYF. The CDR3 region has the DNA TGTGCCAGCAGCCAAAGACAGGGATCCACAGGTACGCAGTATTTT.

This clonotype was counted a single time. The V gene is TRBV20-1, the J gene TRBJ2-1; perhaps TRBD2 as D (5 bases). Trimming shortened V by 3 bases and J by 6 bases, and 18 bases separated the two germline ends. This CDR3 contains 15 residues. Germline loops: CDR1 DFQATT, CDR2 SNEGSKA (reference sequence). CDR3 nucleotides: TGCAGTGCTAGCGGGATCATCCGGGCCGTCAATGAGCAGTTCTTC. The encoded protein is CSASGIIRAVNEQFF.

This chain joins TRBV6-2 or TRBV6-3 and TRBJ2-3; 8 bases line up with TRBD2. Germline V lookup: CDR1 MNHEY, CDR2 SVGEGT. The V gene end was trimmed by 7 bases and the J gene end by 6 bases; junction bases not matched to a gene: 9. This CDR3 contains 14 residues. Here the CDR3 reads CASTYAGGRDTQYF. CDR3 coding DNA: TGTGCCAGCACTTATGCGGGGGGCAGGGATACGCAGTATTTT.

This clonotype was found a few times. The CDR3 DNA follows: TGCAGTGCTTCACTAGCGGGGGGGCCCAATGAGCAGTTCTTC. Translation: CSASLAGGPNEQFF. The gene calls are TRBV20-1 and TRBJ2-1, with 13 bases aligning to TRBD2. This CDR3 has 14 amino acids. Germline V CDR1 and CDR2: DFQATT, SNEGSKA (reference sequence). Losses at the gene ends were 5 bases for V and 6 bases for J; bases not matched to a gene: 4.

This clonotype was found a few times. V is TRBV20-1 and J is TRBJ2-5; TRBD1 agrees at 9 bases. The CDR3 extends over 15 amino acids. V lost 3 bases and J lost 5; bases outside the gene matches: 10. Germline V CDR1 and CDR2: DFQATT, SNEGSKA (reference sequence). For the CDR3, the DNA is TGCAGTGCTAGGCCCCGGGACAGGGTCAGCGAGACCCAGTACTTC. It codes for CSARPRDRVSETQYF.

The rearrangement uses TRBV4-3 and TRBJ2-1; TRBD1 might be the D (6 bases). V was shortened by 3 bases and J by 3 bases, with 15 bases between the two germline ends. This CDR3 has 16 residues. Per germline, CDR1 LGHNA and CDR2 YSLEER. The CDR3 is CASSHQHRVSYNEQFF. DNA for the CDR3: TGCGCCAGCAGCCATCAACACAGGGTAAGCTACAATGAGCAGTTCTTC.

In this sample, this clonotype turned up many times. The chain is built from TRBV5-1 and TRBJ1-2, with 8 positions matching TRBD1. From germline, CDR1 is SGHRS and CDR2 YFSETQ. The J segment lost 2 bases and the V segment lost 0 bases, leaving 0 bases of the junction unmatched. This CDR3 comprises 14 residues. The CDR3 DNA is TGCGCCAGCAGCTTGGACAGGGGGAACTATGGCTACACCTTC. It encodes CASSLDRGNYGYTF.

The V call is TRBV6-2 or TRBV6-3, the J call TRBJ2-2; the D is unclear. The V end lost 6 bases, the J end lost 4 bases, and 15 bases lay between the germline ends. CDR1 is MNHEY and CDR2 is SVGEGT in the germline V gene. This CDR3 region has 15 residues. CDR3 residues: CASSPPGGLTGELFF. The CDR3 bases are TGTGCCAGCAGCCCCCCTGGTGGGCTCACCGGGGAGCTGTTTTTT.

This clonotype was recorded a few times. The gene calls are TRBV30 and TRBJ1-2; D gene uncertain. V gave up 1 base and J gave up 5 bases, with 11 bases separating them. The V gene's germline CDR1 is GTSNPN and CDR2 SVGIG (reference sequence). This CDR3 spans 13 amino acids. Here the CDR3 DNA reads TGTGCCTGGAGTGCTGGGAAAGGGTATGGCTACACCTTC. Protein: CAWSAGKGYGYTF. The variable domain in full, completed from reference TRBV30 and TRBJ1-2, reads SQTIHQWPATLVQPVGSPLSLECTVEGTSNPNLYWYRQAAGRGLQLLFYSVGIGQISSEVPQNLSASRPQDRQFILSSKKLLLSDSGFYLCAWSAGKGYGYTFGSGTRLTVV.

The CDR3 loop reads CASSRVRDGDYEQYF. The CDR3 DNA reads as TGTGCCAGCAGCCGCGTCCGGGACGGTGACTACGAGCAGTACTTC. The chain joins TRBV6-5 to TRBJ2-7; D is perhaps TRBD1 or TRBD2 (5 bases each). The germline V and J ends were trimmed by 6 bases and 3 bases, with 18 bases remaining between them. The CDR3 consists of 15 residues. Germline V gives CDR1 MNHEY, CDR2 SVGAGI.

This clonotype is a singleton in its sample. The chain joins TRBV19 to TRBJ2-1, with 7 nucleotides matching TRBD1. V shed 5 bases, J shed 9 bases, and the junction held 7 bases outside the gene matches. The CDR3 extends over 13 amino acids. The V gene's germline CDR1 is LNHDA and CDR2 SQIVND (reference sequence). The CDR3 region is CASSQKTGTEQFF. CDR3 in DNA: TGTGCCAGTAGTCAGAAGACAGGGACTGAGCAGTTCTTC.